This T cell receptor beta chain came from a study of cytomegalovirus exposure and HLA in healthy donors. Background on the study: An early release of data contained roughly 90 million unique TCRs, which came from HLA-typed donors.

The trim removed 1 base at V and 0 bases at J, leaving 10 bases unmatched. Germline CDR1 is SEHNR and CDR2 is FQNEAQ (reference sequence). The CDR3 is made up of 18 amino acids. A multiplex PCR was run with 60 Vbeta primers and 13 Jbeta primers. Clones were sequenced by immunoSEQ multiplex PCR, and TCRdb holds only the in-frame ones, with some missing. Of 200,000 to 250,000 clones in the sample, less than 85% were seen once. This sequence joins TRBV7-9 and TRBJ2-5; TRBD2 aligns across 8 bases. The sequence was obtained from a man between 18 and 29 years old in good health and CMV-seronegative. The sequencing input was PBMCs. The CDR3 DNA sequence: TGTGCCAGCAGCTTAGGATCCCATAGCGGGACGTACCAAGAGACCCAGTACTTC. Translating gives CASSLGSHSGTYQETQYF.